This T cell receptor beta chain was observed in a study of shared clonotypes between healthy human individuals. The V end lost 0 bases, the J end lost 6 bases, and 15 bases lay between the germline ends. The CDR3 has 15 residues. Per germline, CDR1 SGHDN and CDR2 FVKESK. Here immunoSEQ multiplex PCR was the method, and the copy in TCRdb shows in-frame clones only, minus some. The sample has millions of clones; around 93% are singletons. Naive CD8 cells lacked CD45RO and underwent positive selection for CCR7, leaving out terminally differentiated effector memory CD45RA+ cells. V usage is TRBV14 and J usage is TRBJ2-7; D is possibly TRBD1 or TRBD2 (5 bases each). Sequencing input: naive CD8+ T cells from PBMCs. This clonotype was obtained from a man younger than 35 in good health. Some clones in this sample may be carry-over from other donors' samples. The CDR3 reads CASSQEGPLPTEQYF. CDR3 DNA: TGTGCCAGCAGCCAAGAGGGACCCCTACCTACCGAGCAGTACTTC.